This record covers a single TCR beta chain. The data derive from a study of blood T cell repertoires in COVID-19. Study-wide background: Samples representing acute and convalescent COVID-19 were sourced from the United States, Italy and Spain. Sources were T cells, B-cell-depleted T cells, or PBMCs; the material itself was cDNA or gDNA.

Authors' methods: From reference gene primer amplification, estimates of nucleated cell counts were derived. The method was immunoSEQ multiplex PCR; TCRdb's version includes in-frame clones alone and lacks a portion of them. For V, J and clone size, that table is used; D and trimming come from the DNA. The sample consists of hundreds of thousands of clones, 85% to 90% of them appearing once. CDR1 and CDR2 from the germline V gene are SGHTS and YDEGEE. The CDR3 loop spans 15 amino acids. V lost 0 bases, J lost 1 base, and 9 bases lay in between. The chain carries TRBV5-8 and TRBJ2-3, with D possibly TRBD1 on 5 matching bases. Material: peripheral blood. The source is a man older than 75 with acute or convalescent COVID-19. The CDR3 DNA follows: TGTGCCAGCAGCTTGGATGGGGCGCGCACAGATACGCAGTATTTT. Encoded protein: CASSLDGARTDTQYF.